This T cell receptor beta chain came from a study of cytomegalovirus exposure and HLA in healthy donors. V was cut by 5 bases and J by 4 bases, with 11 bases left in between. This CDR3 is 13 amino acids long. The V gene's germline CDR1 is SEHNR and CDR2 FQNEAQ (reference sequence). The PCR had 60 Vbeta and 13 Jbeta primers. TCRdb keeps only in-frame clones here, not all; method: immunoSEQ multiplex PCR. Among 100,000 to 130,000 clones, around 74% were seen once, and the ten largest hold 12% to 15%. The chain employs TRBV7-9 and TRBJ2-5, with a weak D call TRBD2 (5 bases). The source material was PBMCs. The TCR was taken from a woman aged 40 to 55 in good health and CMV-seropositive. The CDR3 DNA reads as TGTGCCAGCAGCCCCTGGACTGGAGAGACCCAGTACTTC. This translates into CASSPWTGETQYF.